The 24 T cell receptor beta chains listed next were all sequenced from one sample in a study of T cells in Graves' hyperthyroidism and ophthalmopathy. The source material, RNA transcripts, was used to amplify TCR beta CDR3 regions. RT-PCR in the first round (using the HTBI primer set) targeted the TCR CDR3. TCRdb itself ran the multiplex PCR reads through MiXCR, one entry per CDR3 protein. The sample consists of 700,000 or so distinct CDR3 sequences, roughly 15% of them appearing once. Sequencing input: blood. The receptors derive from a woman in her forties or fifties with Graves' ophthalmopathy.

This clonotype was observed a few times. The chain joins TRBV20-1 to TRBJ2-1; D may be TRBD1 (5 bases). CDR1 and CDR2 from the germline V gene are DFQATT and SNEGSKA (reference sequence). This CDR3 region has 11 residues. V lost 0 bases, J lost 15 bases, and 12 bases lay in between. The CDR3 DNA reads as TGCAGTGCTAGAGATCAGGGCCTAGGGTTCTTC. Its translation is CSARDQGLGFF.

The chain couples TRBV12-3 or TRBV12-4 to TRBJ1-2, with 10 bases that match TRBD1. The V gene end was trimmed by 5 bases and the J gene end by 4 bases; junction bases not matched to a gene: 4. The CDR3 is 14 residues long. The chain's CDR3 is CASSLWTGGYGYTF. The CDR3 nucleotides read TGTGCCAGCAGTCTATGGACAGGGGGCTATGGCTACACCTTC.

This sequence joins TRBV6-5 and TRBJ2-7; possibly TRBD1 for D (6 bases). Trimming took off 3 bases at V and 2 bases at J, with 20 bases between the two ends. The CDR3 extends over 17 amino acids. Looked up from germline, CDR1 is MNHEY and CDR2 is SVGAGI. The CDR3 DNA follows: TGTGCCAGCAGTTATCCCAGACAGGCAGGAGCCCCCTACGAGCAGTACTTC. Protein sequence: CASSYPRQAGAPYEQYF.

There are many counts of this clonotype. V and J are TRBV24-1 and TRBJ2-1; D is undetermined. CDR1 is KGHDR, CDR2 SFDVKD, per germline. Trimming cost V 2 bases and J 3 bases, with 13 bases left between them. CDR3 size: 16 residues. The CDR3 here is CATSDSAVGNYNEQFF. CDR3 coding DNA: TGTGCCACCAGTGATTCTGCAGTCGGAAACTACAATGAGCAGTTCTTC.

In its sample, this clonotype was seen many times. V is TRBV5-1 and J is TRBJ2-6; 7 nucleotides align to TRBD1. V lost 4 bases, J lost 0 bases, and 7 bases stayed unmatched. CDR3 length: 17 amino acids. Germline V gene lookup returns CDR1 SGHRS and CDR2 YFSETQ. The CDR3 reads CASSPTGDSSGANVLTF. CDR3 nucleotides: TGCGCCAGCAGCCCAACAGGGGACAGCTCTGGGGCCAACGTCCTGACTTTC.

This clonotype was recorded at least ten times. This rearrangement joins TRBV29-1 to TRBJ2-7; TRBD1 aligns across 8 bases. Per germline, CDR1 SQVTM and CDR2 ANQGSEA. This CDR3 region has 11 residues. J gave up 8 bases and V 6 bases, and 6 bases lay outside the gene matches. The DNA for the CDR3 is TGCAGCGTCGGACAGGGCGGGAAGCAGTACTTC. This encodes CSVGQGGKQYF.

In this sample, this clonotype turned up a few times. V is TRBV7-2 and J is TRBJ1-4, with unresolved D. Trimming took 5 bases from V and 4 from J, leaving 8 bases between them. This CDR3 comprises 13 residues. From germline, CDR1 is SGHTA and CDR2 FQGNSA. The CDR3 loop is CASSPGVNEKLFF. The CDR3 bases are TGTGCCAGCAGCCCTGGAGTTAATGAAAAACTGTTTTTT. The whole variable domain, remainder taken from reference TRBV7-2 and TRBJ1-4, is GAGVSQSPSNKVTEKGKDVELRCDPISGHTALYWYRQSLGQGLEFLIYFQGNSAPDKSGLPSDRFSAERTGGSVSTLTIQRTQQEDSAVYLCASSPGVNEKLFFGSGTQLSVL.

The V and J genes are TRBV27 and TRBJ2-3; D remains unclear. This CDR3 has 11 residues. The V end was cut by 8 bases, the J end by 2 bases, with 5 bases between. Germline values: CDR1 MNHEY, CDR2 SMNVEV (reference sequence). CDR3 sequence: CASFDTDTQYF. The CDR3 region has the DNA TGTGCCAGCTTCGACACAGATACGCAGTATTTT.

This clonotype was seen repeatedly, ten times or more. The J gene is TRBJ2-7, the V gene TRBV11-1; TRBD2 might be the D (5 bases). Germline V gene sequence: CDR1 SGHAT, CDR2 FQDESV (reference sequence). V shed 4 bases and J shed 2 bases, with 12 bases lying between them. The CDR3 sequence is 14 residues long. CDR3 sequence: CASSWTAQTYEQYF. DNA of the CDR3: TGTGCCAGCAGCTGGACTGCCCAGACCTACGAGCAGTACTTC.

Concerning this clonotype itself: A much more abundant neighbour one base away suggests this may be a read error. The J gene is TRBJ2-1, the V gene TRBV2; 10 bases align to TRBD2. Germline V CDR1 and CDR2: SNHLY, FYNNEI. V shed 3 bases, J shed 8 bases, and the junction held 7 bases outside the gene matches. This CDR3 is built from 15 residues. CDR3 DNA: TGTGCCAGCAGTGATAACCAGGGACTAGCGTATGAGCAGTTCTTC. This translates into CASSDNQGLAYEQFF. Full variable domain (rest looked up from reference TRBV2 and TRBJ2-1): EPEVTQTPSHQVTQMGQEVILRCVPISNHLYFYWYRQILGQKVEFLVSFYNNEISEKSEIFDDQFSVERPDGSNFTLKIRSTKLEDSAMYFCASSDNQGLAYEQFFGPGTRLTVL.

The J gene is TRBJ2-5, the V gene TRBV6-1, with unresolved D. V gave up 1 base and J gave up 5 bases, with 11 bases separating them. Germline V CDR1 and CDR2: MNHNS, SASEGT. The CDR3 covers 14 residues. The CDR3 DNA sequence: TGTGCCAGCAGTGAAGTTTCGCGGCCTGAGACCCAGTACTTC. This codes for CASSEVSRPETQYF.

This clonotype has more than one count but fewer than ten. This sequence joins TRBV9 and TRBJ2-1; TRBD2 agrees at 9 bases. Germline V gene lookup returns CDR1 SGDLS and CDR2 YYNGEE. Losses at the gene ends were 1 base for V and 4 bases for J; bases not matched to a gene: 6. The CDR3 sequence is 16 residues long. CDR3: CASSVLAGGPYNEQFF. The CDR3 region has the DNA TGTGCCAGCAGCGTATTGGCGGGAGGGCCATACAATGAGCAGTTCTTC.

This clonotype occurred a few times. The genes are TRBV28 and TRBJ1-3, with D possibly TRBD1 on 6 matching bases. The V end lost 2 bases, the J end lost 2 bases, and 13 bases lay between the germline ends. This CDR3 is 16 amino acids long. CDR1 MDHEN and CDR2 SYDVKM come from the germline V gene. CDR3 loop: CASSLGGQGAGNTIYF. The CDR3 DNA reads as TGTGCCAGCAGTTTAGGGGGACAAGGGGCTGGAAACACCATATATTTT.

In this sample, this clonotype turned up many times. The chain combines TRBV3-1 with TRBJ2-3; D is ambiguous. V was shortened by 4 bases and J by 0 bases, with 14 bases between the two germline ends. From germline, CDR1 is LGHDT and CDR2 YNNKEL (reference sequence). This CDR3 has 16 residues. CDR3 sequence reads: CASSRGFAESTDTQYF. Written as DNA, the CDR3 is TGTGCCAGCAGCCGAGGTTTTGCGGAAAGCACAGATACGCAGTATTTT.

A few counts support this clonotype. J is TRBJ2-7 and V is TRBV14; D unclear. Trimming pared 1 base from V and 1 base from J, leaving 8 bases between. This CDR3 has 14 amino acids. From germline, CDR1 is SGHDN and CDR2 FVKESK. The CDR3 sequence is CASSQGRSSYEQYF. In DNA, the CDR3 is TGTGCCAGCAGCCAAGGACGCTCGTCCTACGAGCAGTACTTC.

The sample holds many counts of this clonotype. This sequence joins TRBV30 and TRBJ2-2, with 8 positions matching TRBD2. V was pared by 1 base and J by 4 bases, with 8 bases of the junction left unmatched. The length of the CDR3 is 16 residues. Germline V gives CDR1 GTSNPN, CDR2 SVGIG (reference sequence). This chain's CDR3 is CAWSAQGLAVTGELFF. The CDR3 nucleotides are TGTGCCTGGAGTGCCCAAGGACTAGCAGTCACCGGGGAGCTGTTTTTT.

This clonotype came up many times. The chain combines TRBV12-3 or TRBV12-4 with TRBJ1-5, with 11 bases aligning to TRBD1. The ends lost 8 bases at V and 4 bases at J; junction bases unmatched: 10. The CDR3 is 16 amino acids. The CDR3 coding sequence is TGTGCCAGCCTCCCAACCGGGACAGGGGGTAATCAGCCCCAGCATTTT. Its translation: CASLPTGTGGNQPQHF.

This clonotype was recorded many times. The chain combines TRBV5-1 with TRBJ2-1; D tentatively reads TRBD1 or TRBD2 (5 bases each). The V gene lost 0 bases and the J gene lost 7 bases, with 11 bases spanning the gap. CDR1 is SGHRS and CDR2 is YFSETQ in the germline V gene. This CDR3 has 14 amino acids. As DNA, the CDR3 is TGCGCCAGCAGCTTGGCTCGGGACCGTAATGAGCAGTTCTTC. Translating it yields CASSLARDRNEQFF.

This clonotype was counted many times. This rearrangement joins TRBV18 to TRBJ1-2; a possible D gene is TRBD1 (6 bases). The CDR3 is 16 residues long. Germline loops: CDR1 KGHSH, CDR2 LQKENI. Trimming cost V 1 base and J 6 bases, with 18 bases left between them. The CDR3 reads CASSPQRDTVPHGYTF. The CDR3, as DNA: TGTGCCAGCTCACCACAACGGGACACCGTCCCACATGGCTACACCTTC.

The chain carries TRBV19 and TRBJ2-7; D is possibly TRBD1 or TRBD2 (5 bases each). CDR3 length: 13 amino acids. The germline V and J ends were trimmed by 5 bases and 0 bases, with 8 bases remaining between them. Germline-derived CDR1 and CDR2 are LNHDA and SQIVND (reference sequence). The CDR3 loop reads CASSWGRSYEQYF. The DNA of the CDR3 is TGTGCCAGTAGTTGGGGACGCTCCTACGAGCAGTACTTC. The complete variable domain, with remaining parts taken from reference TRBV19 and TRBJ2-7, reads DGGITQSPKYLFRKEGQNVTLSCEQNLNHDAMYWYRQDPGQGLRLIYYSQIVNDFQKGDIAEGYSVSREKKESFPLTVTSAQKNPTAFYLCASSWGRSYEQYFGPGTRLTVT.

This chain links TRBV5-6 with TRBJ2-5; D may be TRBD1 (5 bases). Trimming left V 0 bases short and J 5 bases short, with 14 bases between. The CDR3 is made up of 15 amino acids. Germline V CDR1 and CDR2: SGHDT, YYEEEE. CDR3 nucleotides: TGTGCCAGCAGCTTGGAAGGGGTTCTTGGGGAGACCCAGTACTTC. Translation gives CASSLEGVLGETQYF.

The chain couples TRBV7-2 to TRBJ2-4, with TRBD2 matching 8 bases. This CDR3 contains 17 residues. The V gene end was trimmed by 1 base and the J gene end by 1 base; junction bases not matched to a gene: 6. Germline CDR1 and CDR2: SGHTA and FQGNSA. CDR3 in amino acids: CASSLVGLAGAKNIQYF. The CDR3 coding sequence is TGTGCCAGCAGCTTAGTGGGCCTAGCGGGCGCCAAAAACATTCAGTACTTC. Full variable domain (remainder filled in from reference TRBV7-2 and TRBJ2-4): GAGVSQSPSNKVTEKGKDVELRCDPISGHTALYWYRQSLGQGLEFLIYFQGNSAPDKSGLPSDRFSAERTGGSVSTLTIQRTQQEDSAVYLCASSLVGLAGAKNIQYFGAGTRLSVL.

This chain connects TRBV7-9 to TRBJ1-2; 7 positions agree with TRBD1. CDR3 length equals 18 residues. Germline CDR1 is SEHNR and CDR2 is FQNEAQ (reference sequence). The V and J ends lost 1 base and 0 bases, in that order; junction bases with no gene match: 11. The chain's CDR3 is CASSLVFGEGAANYGYTF. The CDR3 DNA reads TGTGCCAGCAGCTTAGTGTTTGGAGAGGGGGCGGCTAACTATGGCTACACCTTC.

The V gene is TRBV19, the J gene TRBJ1-5; D is uncertain. V was cut by 0 bases and J by 6 bases, with 9 bases left in between. Germline CDR1 and CDR2: LNHDA and SQIVND (reference sequence). The CDR3 spans 14 residues. CDR3 amino acids: CASSIEEGIQPQHF. CDR3 nucleotide sequence: TGTGCCAGTAGTATAGAGGAGGGAATTCAGCCCCAGCATTTT. The complete variable domain, with remaining parts taken from reference TRBV19 and TRBJ1-5, reads DGGITQSPKYLFRKEGQNVTLSCEQNLNHDAMYWYRQDPGQGLRLIYYSQIVNDFQKGDIAEGYSVSREKKESFPLTVTSAQKNPTAFYLCASSIEEGIQPQHFGDGTRLSIL.